This TCR beta chain was recorded in a study of shared clonotypes between healthy human individuals. Naive CD8 isolation took CD45RO-negative cells positively selected for CCR7 and excluded terminally differentiated effector memory CD45RA+ cells. This clone showed up just once. Germline V gene lookup returns CDR1 SGHAT and CDR2 FQNNGV. Trimming left V 1 base short and J 0 bases short, with 10 bases between. The CDR3 consists of 15 residues. The assay was immunoSEQ multiplex PCR, and TCRdb's table has in-frame clones only and misses some. The sample comprises millions of clones, about 92% of which are singletons, and roughly 1.7% rests with the top ten.

The sequenced material came from naive CD8+ T cells from PBMCs. This chain connects TRBV11-2 to TRBJ2-7; unclear D gene. The clonotype comes from a man aged 18 to 29 in good health. Some clones in this sample may be carry-over from other donors' samples. CDR3 in amino acids: CASSLAGRSSYEQYF. CDR3 DNA sequence: TGTGCCAGCAGCTTAGCAGGAAGGAGCTCCTACGAGCAGTACTTC. The full variable domain, completed using reference TRBV11-2 and TRBJ2-7, is EAGVAQSPRYKIIEKRQSVAFWCNPISGHATLYWYQQILGQGPKLLIQFQNNGVVDDSQLPKDRFSAERLKGVDSTLKIQPAKLEDSAVYLCASSLAGRSSYEQYFGPGTRLTVT.